The rows below give T cell receptor beta chains drawn from one sample of a study of cytomegalovirus exposure and HLA in healthy donors. Only in-frame clones appear in the TCRdb table, and some are missing; sequencing was by immunoSEQ multiplex PCR. The data show 35,000 to 45,000 clones, and the top ten clones hold more than 5.5%. The sequencing input was PBMCs. Every receptor here comes from a man aged 30-40 years in good health and CMV-seronegative. Each CDR3 is given with its conserved first and last residue. A D gene is named only where the DNA matches it firmly.

TRBJ2-7 | NA | TRBV6-1 | TGTGCCAGCAGGTCGATCCGGGACTTTCCCTACGAGCAGTACTTC | CASRSIRDFPYEQYF
TRBJ2-7 | TRBD1 | TRBV4-3 | TGCGCCAGCAGCCTAGGGACAGGGATTTTCTACGAGCAGTACTTC | CASSLGTGIFYEQYF
TRBJ1-6 | TRBD1 | TRBV6-5 | TGTGCCAGCAGCAGGAATCACAGGGGGACAGGTGCCCTCCACTTT | CASSRNHRGTGALHF
TRBJ1-1 | NA | TRBV29-1 | TGCAGCGTTACAGGTCACACTGAAGCTTTCTTT | CSVTGHTEAFF
TRBJ2-5 | NA | TRBV9 | TGTGCCAGCAGCCGGGTCGGAGAGACCCAGTACTTC | CASSRVGETQYF
TRBJ2-7 | NA | TRBV6-5 | TGTGCCAGCAGTTACTCGATGGGGGCGAACTACGAGCAGTACTTC | CASSYSMGANYEQYF
TRBJ2-1 | TRBD2 | TRBV19 | TGTGCCAGTACGAGCGGGAGGGCCCAGGAGCAGTTCTTC | CASTSGRAQEQFF
TRBJ1-2 | TRBD1 | TRBV14 | TGTGCCAGCAGCCCGGGACAGACGTATGGCTACACCTTC | CASSPGQTYGYTF
TRBJ1-3 | NA | TRBV30 | TGTGCCTGGAGTGGTCGGGGAAACACCATATATTTT | CAWSGRGNTIYF
TRBJ2-7 | TRBD1 | TRBV4-2 | TGTGCCAGCAGCCAACCGGACAGGGGGCTTTACGAGCAGTACTTC | CASSQPDRGLYEQYF
TRBJ1-2 | NA | TRBV4-1 | TGCGCCAGCAGCCAACAAGCCTCCTCGGGATACGGCTACACCTTC | CASSQQASSGYGYTF
TRBJ2-3 | TRBD2 | TRBV13 | TGTGCCAGCAGCTCCCATCGAGGGAGCGGGACCCAATCTAGCACAGATACGCAGTATTTT | CASSSHRGSGTQSSTDTQYF
TRBJ1-2 | NA | TRBV6-1 | TGTGCCAGCAGTGAATATCAGGGCAGCGATGGCTACACCTTC | CASSEYQGSDGYTF
TRBJ2-1 | TRBD1 | TRBV7-6 | TGTGCCAGCAGTACCGACAGGGACTCCTACAATGAGCAGTTCTTC | CASSTDRDSYNEQFF
TRBJ1-2 | NA | TRBV19 | TGTGCCAGTAGTATGCGAACAGGGAGTATAACGGGCGGCTACACCTTC | CASSMRTGSITGGYTF
TRBJ2-7 | TRBD2 | TRBV5-1 | TGCGCCAGCAGCTTCGCCAGCGGGGGTTACGAGCAGTACTTC | CASSFASGGYEQYF
TRBJ1-5 | NA | TRBV7-9 | TGTGCCAGCAGCTTCGCGGGGGAGGTGCCCCAGCATTTT | CASSFAGEVPQHF
TRBJ1-2 | TRBD1 | TRBV2 | TGTGCTTCGGGACAGGGGGAAGCTGGCTACACCTTC | CASGQGEAGYTF
TRBJ2-7 | TRBD1 | TRBV6-1 | TGTGCCAGCAGTGTCCGGACAGGGGTTTACGAGCAGTACTTC | CASSVRTGVYEQYF
TRBJ1-1 | NA | TRBV9 | TGTGCCAGCAGCGTAGCTTCTGGGGGCTCGGGCACTGAAGCTTTCTTT | CASSVASGGSGTEAFF
TRBJ2-1 | NA | TRBV6-1 | TGTGCCAGCAGTCGACGGGGTGCGGGCGGTGAGCAGTTCTTC | CASSRRGAGGEQFF
TRBJ2-7 | NA | TRBV14 | TGTGCCAGCAGCCCGGGTCCCAAGGGGAGGCGCAGTTACGAGCAGTACTTC | CASSPGPKGRRSYEQYF
TRBJ1-1 | NA | TRBV7-2 | TGTGCCAGCAGCCCCCCGTCCCAGGGAAACACTGAAGCTTTCTTT | CASSPPSQGNTEAFF
TRBJ1-3 | NA | TRBV6-1 | TGTGCCAGCAGTGAGGTCAGGAAGTTGGACACCATATATTTT | CASSEVRKLDTIYF
TRBJ1-2 | TRBD1 | TRBV19 | TGTGCCAGTAGTGGAAAGGGGACAGCTAACTATGGCTACACCTTC | CASSGKGTANYGYTF
TRBJ1-5 | NA | TRBV6-6 | TGTGCCAGCAGTTACGGGGACTCACCCAATCAGCCCCAGCATTTT | CASSYGDSPNQPQHF
TRBJ2-3 | TRBD2 | TRBV5-1 | TGCGCCAGCAGCGGACTAGCGGGGAGCACAGATACGCAGTATTTT | CASSGLAGSTDTQYF
TRBJ2-5 | TRBD1 | TRBV25-1 | TGTGCCAGCAGTGAATCCCAGGGGGCGACGGCGCCCCAGTACTTC | CASSESQGATAPQYF
TRBJ2-7 | NA | TRBV7-8 | TGTGCCAGCAGGGTGGCGGGGCCTAGCTACGAGCAGTACTTC | CASRVAGPSYEQYF
TRBJ2-3 | TRBD2 | TRBV5-1 | TGCGCCAGCGGACTAGCGGGAGGGCGGGCAGATACGCAGTATTTT | CASGLAGGRADTQYF
TRBJ2-5 | TRBD1 | TRBV6-6 | TGTGCCAGCAGTTACAGGGGGCTGGGAGAGACCCAGTACTTC | CASSYRGLGETQYF
TRBJ2-7 | TRBD2 | TRBV13 | TGTGCCAGCAGCCGAGTCGGGTGGCGGGAGGGGAACGAGCAGTACTTC | CASSRVGWREGNEQYF
TRBJ1-5 | NA | TRBV6-6 | TGTGCCAGCAGTTACCCGGACAGCTACAATCAGCCCCAGCATTTT | CASSYPDSYNQPQHF
TRBJ1-1 | NA | TRBV27 | TGTGCCAGAACAGGTACACCCCACGTGAACACTGAAGCTTTCTTT | CARTGTPHVNTEAFF
TRBJ2-1 | TRBD1 | TRBV6-1 | TGTGCCAGCTTCGAACCGGGACAGGGTTACAATGAGCAGTTCTTC | CASFEPGQGYNEQFF
TRBJ2-7 | TRBD1 | TRBV4-2 | TGTGCCAGCAGCCAAGAGTCTACAGGGGGTTCCTACGAGCAGTACTTC | CASSQESTGGSYEQYF
TRBJ2-7 | TRBD2 | TRBV5-1 | TGCGCCAGCAGCTTGGGGGGACTAGCGGGAGGGCCCAGTGAGCAGTACTTC | CASSLGGLAGGPSEQYF
TRBJ2-1 | NA | TRBV21-1 | TGTGCCAGCAGCAGTAGCGGGAGGGGGTCCTACAATGAGCAGTTCTTC | CASSSSGRGSYNEQFF
TRBJ2-1 | TRBD1 | TRBV25-1 | TGTGCCAGCACCAGGACAGGGGGCACGAATGAGCAGTTCTTC | CASTRTGGTNEQFF
TRBJ2-7 | NA | TRBV6-1 | TGTGCCAGCAGTGAAATCACAGGTAGCCCCTACGAGCAGTACTTC | CASSEITGSPYEQYF
TRBJ1-4 | NA | TRBV15 | TGTGCCACCAGCAGAGACAGGGTGGGGGAAAAACTGTTTTTT | CATSRDRVGEKLFF
TRBJ2-1 | TRBD2 | TRBV4-3 | TGCGCCAGCAGCCAAGATTTGACTAGCGGGGGGTACAATGAGCAGTTCTTC | CASSQDLTSGGYNEQFF
TRBJ1-2 | NA | TRBV7-2 | TGTGCCAGCAGCCCCGTGTATTATGGCTACACCTTC | CASSPVYYGYTF
TRBJ1-6 | TRBD1 | TRBV15 | TGTGCCACCAGCAGAGATTTTGGGGACAGTAATTCACCCCTCCACTTT | CATSRDFGDSNSPLHF
TRBJ2-1 | TRBD2 | TRBV4-1 | TGCGCCAGCAGCCAAGAAGGTAGCGGGAATAGATACAATGAGCAGTTCTTC | CASSQEGSGNRYNEQFF
TRBJ2-7 | TRBD1 | TRBV5-1 | TGCGCCAGCAGGTCGACAGGGTGGGAGCAGTACTTC | CASRSTGWEQYF
TRBJ2-1 | NA | TRBV9 | TGTGCCAGCAGCCCCCCCCCTGCGGCCGAGCAGTTCTTC | CASSPPPAAEQFF
TRBJ2-3 | NA | TRBV9 | TGTGCCAGCAGCGTAGCCGGGACTAGCACAGATACGCAGTATTTT | CASSVAGTSTDTQYF
TRBJ2-7 | TRBD2 | TRBV18 | TGTGCCAGCTCACCATCCGTGGGAGGGAACTACGAGCAGTACTTC | CASSPSVGGNYEQYF
TRBJ2-2 | NA | TRBV6-5 | TGTGCCAGCAGTTACTTCGGCAGGGCCGGGGAGCTGTTTTTT | CASSYFGRAGELFF
TRBJ1-4 | TRBD1 | TRBV5-6 | TGTGCCAGCAGCTTGGCCGGGACAGGGGCTGAAAAACTGTTTTTT | CASSLAGTGAEKLFF
TRBJ2-7 | TRBD2 | TRBV13 | TGTGCCAGCAGCTCCACCCCGACTAGCTCCGCCTACGAGCAGTACTTC | CASSSTPTSSAYEQYF
TRBJ2-4 | NA | TRBV19 | TGTGCCAGTAGTATGGGGGGAAACATTCAGTACTTC | CASSMGGNIQYF
TRBJ2-6 | NA | TRBV6-5 | TGTGCCAGCAGTTACCTCGGGGTTGGGGCCAACGTCCTGACTTTC | CASSYLGVGANVLTF
TRBJ2-7 | NA | TRBV14 | TGTGCCAGCAGCCCCTTGGAGAGTTCCTACGAGCAGTACTTC | CASSPLESSYEQYF